The 16 T cell receptor beta chains below come from one sample, sequenced in a study of T cells after yellow fever vaccination. TCRdb reprocessed the 5' RACE reads with MiXCR, giving one entry per CDR3 protein. The sample includes under 600,000 distinct CDR3 sequences, around a fifth of them seen just once. Here the sequenced sample was PBMCs, taken 21 days after the first yellow fever vaccination. The receptors were sampled from a man between 18 and 35 years old who received the YFV17D yellow fever vaccine.

This clonotype was recorded at least ten times. The chain combines TRBV4-2 with TRBJ1-2; 7 nucleotides match TRBD1. The germline gives CDR1 LGHNA, CDR2 YNFKEQ. CDR3 length: 18 residues. V lost 4 bases, J lost 4 bases, and 18 bases stayed unmatched. The CDR3 is CASSPLELQGPLLYGYTF. The CDR3 nucleotides read TGTGCCAGCAGCCCCCTGGAGCTACAGGGGCCCCTCCTCTATGGCTACACCTTC.

The V gene is TRBV7-2, the J gene TRBJ2-2; D may match TRBD1 or TRBD2 (6 bases each). Germline-derived CDR1 and CDR2 are SGHTA and FQGNSA. Trimming removed 7 bases from V and 5 bases from J, with 17 bases in between. The CDR3 runs to 15 residues. The CDR3 here is CASTGGGSVTGELFF. CDR3 DNA sequence: TGTGCCAGCACCGGAGGGGGGTCAGTGACCGGGGAGCTGTTTTTT.

V usage is TRBV29-1 and J usage is TRBJ2-5; D ambiguous. Trimming pared 4 bases from V and 3 bases from J, leaving 9 bases between. Germline V gives CDR1 SQVTM, CDR2 ANQGSEA. The CDR3 contains 12 residues. This CDR3 reads CSVATGEETQYF. The CDR3 DNA reads TGCAGCGTTGCCACTGGGGAAGAGACCCAGTACTTC.

This clonotype turned up a few times. V usage is TRBV7-2 and J usage is TRBJ1-2, with D possibly being TRBD1 (5 bases). CDR1 SGHTA and CDR2 FQGNSA come from the germline V gene. The ends were cut back, 1 base at V and 6 bases at J, with 9 bases in the middle. The CDR3 is 13 amino acids. The CDR3 DNA sequence: TGTGCCAGCAGCTTAGGGAGGGGCAATGGCTACACCTTC. The encoded protein is CASSLGRGNGYTF.

This clonotype was found many times. The genes are TRBV6-5 and TRBJ2-7; D is unresolved. V lost 0 bases, J lost 3 bases, and 9 bases lay in between. This CDR3 has 14 amino acids. Germline CDR1 is MNHEY and CDR2 is SVGAGI. The CDR3 coding sequence is TGTGCCAGCAGTTACTCCGCTAAATACTACGAGCAGTACTTC. The encoded protein is CASSYSAKYYEQYF.

This clonotype has at least ten counts. The chain combines TRBV11-2 with TRBJ2-2; D is unresolved. Germline V gives CDR1 SGHAT, CDR2 FQNNGV. Trimming shortened V by 0 bases and J by 2 bases, and 4 bases separated the two germline ends. The CDR3 consists of 14 residues. The CDR3 reads CASSLDRNTGELFF. In nucleotides, the CDR3 is TGTGCCAGCAGCTTAGACAGAAACACCGGGGAGCTGTTTTTT.

This clonotype has only a few counts. The V call is TRBV6-1, the J call TRBJ2-5; no firm D call. V lost 5 bases and J 5 bases, leaving 18 bases between the germline ends. The V gene's germline CDR1 is MNHNS and CDR2 SASEGT. CDR3 size: 15 residues. The DNA of the CDR3 is TGTGCCAGCAGTCCGCCCGGGTTGCCCAAGGAGACCCAGTACTTC. It translates to CASSPPGLPKETQYF.

This clonotype has just a few counts. This chain uses TRBV29-1 with TRBJ2-5, with D possibly TRBD1 on 6 matching bases. The V end was cut by 7 bases, the J end by 7 bases, with 13 bases between. The CDR3 totals 11 residues. CDR1 is SQVTM and CDR2 is ANQGSEA in the germline V gene. For the CDR3, the DNA is TGCAGCGCTGGGGACACCTCGACCCAGTACTTC. Amino acids: CSAGDTSTQYF.

The V and J genes are TRBV11-2 and TRBJ2-2, with D perhaps given as TRBD1 or TRBD2 (6 bases each). This CDR3 is built from 15 residues. The germline V gene has CDR1 SGHAT and CDR2 FQNNGV. V dropped 5 bases and J dropped 6 bases, with 16 bases sitting between them. CDR3 DNA sequence: TGTGCCAGCAGCCCTCAGATAGGGGGGCCCGGGGAGCTGTTTTTT. Its protein is CASSPQIGGPGELFF.

This clonotype was detected a few times. This sequence joins TRBV3-1 and TRBJ2-7, with 8 bases lining up with TRBD1. With 6 bases clipped from V and 9 bases from J, the junction kept 4 bases outside the gene matches. Germline V gene data show CDR1 as LGHDT and CDR2 as YNNKEL (reference sequence). The CDR3 has 11 amino acids. The DNA for the CDR3 is TGTGCCAGCAGTACCGACAGGGGGCAGTACGTC. As protein: CASSTDRGQYV.

The J gene is TRBJ2-7, the V gene TRBV7-9; D ambiguous. In germline, CDR1 is SEHNR, CDR2 FQNEAQ (reference sequence). The V and J ends lost 4 bases and 8 bases respectively, with 6 bases between them. This CDR3 region has 10 residues. This CDR3 reads CASSSDQQYF. The CDR3 DNA sequence: TGTGCCAGCAGCTCCGACCAGCAGTACTTC.

This clonotype was recorded a few times. In nucleotides, the CDR3 is TGTGCCACCAGTGAATACGGGGAGCTGTTTTTT. Translating it yields CATSEYGELFF. The V and J genes are TRBV24-1 and TRBJ2-2; D is unclear. Germline-derived CDR1 and CDR2 are KGHDR and SFDVKD. Between the trimmed V and J ends, which lost 4 bases and 7 bases, there was a span of 3 bases. The CDR3 has 11 residues.

This clonotype was seen a handful of times. V is TRBV6-5 and J is TRBJ1-1; D is unresolved. V was pared by 2 bases and J by 4 bases, with 8 bases between. The CDR3 is made up of 13 amino acids. Germline V gene lookup returns CDR1 MNHEY and CDR2 SVGAGI. CDR3 nucleotide sequence: TGTGCCAGCAGTTACGCCGAGAGCACTGAAGCTTTCTTT. It translates to CASSYAESTEAFF.

This rearrangement joins TRBV2 to TRBJ1-2; D unresolved. The CDR3 contains 14 residues. V was shortened by 7 bases and J by 5 bases, with 17 bases between the two germline ends. Germline V CDR1 and CDR2: SNHLY, FYNNEI. In DNA form, the CDR3 reads TGTGCCAGCAAAACCAAAATGGGCATATATGGCTACACCTTC. This codes for CASKTKMGIYGYTF.

This clonotype was detected only a few times. The J gene is TRBJ2-1, the V gene TRBV27; D perhaps matches TRBD2 (6 bases). V lost 3 bases to trimming and J lost 6 bases, with 12 bases between them. CDR1 and CDR2 (germline): MNHEY, SMNVEV (reference sequence). This CDR3 has 14 residues. CDR3 sequence: CASSFPGDSNEQFF. CDR3 bases: TGTGCCAGCAGTTTCCCCGGGGACTCCAATGAGCAGTTCTTC.

This clonotype was counted between two and nine times. The chain carries TRBV5-5 and TRBJ2-3; the match to TRBD1 covers 9 bases. Unmatched junction bases numbered 5, after V lost 4 bases and J lost 5 bases. The CDR3 contains 14 residues. Germline values: CDR1 SGHKS, CDR2 YYEKEE (reference sequence). For the CDR3, the DNA is TGTGCCAGCAGCCGGACAGGGGTAAGAGATACGCAGTATTTT. Its protein is CASSRTGVRDTQYF.